The 10 T cell receptor beta chains below come from one sample, sequenced in a study of technical replicates of blood from a few donors (dated by TCRdb to 2017 to 2019). The library was generated by the immunoSEQ multiplex PCR assay. TCRdb obtained this table from immuneACCESS and retained in-frame rearrangements with V and J assigned. These tables miss some clones; where compared with another copy, unresolved V genes account for less than half of the shortfall, and the remainder is unexplained. For this sample there are about 74,000 clones; roughly four fifths appear just once. Roughly 4% of the sample is in the top ten clones. The sequenced sample was PBMCs. The source of these receptors is a human donor in good health. Some clones in this sample may be carry-over from other donors' samples.

The V call is TRBV7-8, the J call TRBJ1-5; 7 bases map to TRBD1. V dropped 5 bases and J dropped 0; count of bases not matched to a gene: 7. Germline-derived CDR1 and CDR2 are SGHVS and FQNEAQ. The length of the CDR3 is 16 residues. The CDR3 reads CASSGGGQNSNQPQHF. Written as DNA, the CDR3 is TGTGCCAGCAGCGGTGGGGGACAGAATAGCAATCAGCCCCAGCATTTT.

The genes are TRBV9 and TRBJ1-3; D is ambiguous. V shed 0 bases and J shed 2 bases, with 9 bases lying between them. Germline V gene sequence: CDR1 SGDLS, CDR2 YYNGEE. The CDR3 runs to 15 residues. Here the CDR3 reads CASSVATGTGNTIYF. The CDR3 nucleotides are TGTGCCAGCAGCGTAGCCACGGGGACTGGAAACACCATATATTTT.

This chain links TRBV5-1 with TRBJ2-7; 7 bases match TRBD1. Germline V gene sequence: CDR1 SGHRS, CDR2 YFSETQ. Unmatched junction bases numbered 3, after V lost 4 bases and J lost 5 bases. The CDR3 covers 12 residues. The CDR3 spells CASSPDRDEQYF. The CDR3 region has the DNA TGCGCCAGCAGCCCTGACAGGGACGAGCAGTACTTC.

The V gene is TRBV30, the J gene TRBJ1-2; D perhaps matches TRBD1 (5 bases). Germline CDR1 is GTSNPN and CDR2 is SVGIG (reference sequence). This CDR3 is 12 amino acids long. V lost 5 bases and J lost 7, with 14 bases in between. In nucleotides, the CDR3 is TGTGCCTGGTCAACAGGATCGGGTGGCTACACCTTC. This gives the protein CAWSTGSGGYTF.

This sequence joins TRBV7-2 and TRBJ2-5, with TRBD2 matching 7 bases. The CDR3 is 14 amino acids. Germline V gives CDR1 SGHTA, CDR2 FQGNSA. The V and J ends lost 2 bases and 3 bases, in that order; junction bases with no gene match: 3. The CDR3 sequence is CASSLTAGEETQYF. CDR3 sequence (DNA): TGTGCCAGCAGCTTAACGGCGGGGGAAGAGACCCAGTACTTC.

The chain couples TRBV5-1 to TRBJ1-5; TRBD1 might be the D (5 bases). Trimming shortened V by 1 base and J by 1 base, and 9 bases separated the two germline ends. Looked up from germline, CDR1 is SGHRS and CDR2 is YFSETQ. This CDR3 region has 15 residues. CDR3 loop: CASSLTAGSNQPQHF. The CDR3 region has the DNA TGCGCCAGCAGCTTGACGGCAGGGAGCAATCAGCCCCAGCATTTT.

This clone was observed a handful of times. V and J are TRBV5-4 and TRBJ2-2; TRBD2 aligns across 10 bases. The CDR3 runs 17 residues. The germline gives CDR1 SGHNT, CDR2 YYREEE (reference sequence). The V and J ends lost 3 bases and 1 base, in that order; junction bases with no gene match: 6. CDR3 nucleotides: TGTGCCAGCAGCTCGGCACTAGCGGGGCAGAACACCGGGGAGCTGTTTTTT. Translated, it gives CASSSALAGQNTGELFF.

The V and J genes are TRBV4-3 and TRBJ2-7; D perhaps matches TRBD1 (6 bases). Looked up from germline, CDR1 is LGHNA and CDR2 is YSLEER. CDR3 length: 15 residues. Trimming removed 0 bases from V and 2 bases from J, with 11 bases in between. The CDR3 sequence: CASSQDTGTAYEQYF. Here the CDR3 DNA reads TGCGCCAGCAGCCAAGATACAGGGACGGCCTACGAGCAGTACTTC.

The CDR3 DNA follows: TGTGCCAGCAGCTTAGAGGGGTCAGGGCCCGGGGAGCTGTTTTTT. Protein product: CASSLEGSGPGELFF. V gene TRBV11-2 combines with J gene TRBJ2-2; maybe TRBD1 (5 bases). V shed 0 bases and J shed 6 bases, with 11 bases lying between them. Germline lookup yields CDR1 SGHAT and CDR2 FQNNGV. The CDR3 spans 15 residues. Using reference TRBV11-2 and TRBJ2-2 for the parts outside the CDR3, the full variable domain is EAGVAQSPRYKIIEKRQSVAFWCNPISGHATLYWYQQILGQGPKLLIQFQNNGVVDDSQLPKDRFSAERLKGVDSTLKIQPAKLEDSAVYLCASSLEGSGPGELFFGEGSRLTVL.

The J gene is TRBJ1-6, the V gene TRBV7-9; no firm D call. This CDR3 comprises 14 residues. Germline lookup yields CDR1 SEHNR and CDR2 FQNEAQ (reference sequence). V was shortened by 0 bases and J by 9 bases, with 9 bases between the two germline ends. For the CDR3, the DNA is TGTGCCAGCAGCTTAGCTGGCAGGCTTTCACCCCTCCACTTT. It codes for CASSLAGRLSPLHF.